The TCR beta chain under discussion was sequenced for a study of preoperative IRX-2 immunotherapy in early breast cancer. Assay: immunoSEQ multiplex PCR; the TCRdb copy retains only in-frame clones and omits some. Here the sample spans approximately 11,000 clones, roughly 80% being singletons. Stated treatment: preoperative locoregional IRX-2 cytokine immunotherapy. Preoperative locoregional IRX-2 cytokine immunotherapy was tested in the phase Ib source study. This clone was found a few times. With 2 bases removed from V and 2 bases from J, the gap between germline ends came to 13 bases. CDR3 length equals 16 residues. CDR1 and CDR2 from the germline V gene are MNHGY and SAAAGT.

Sample: lymph node tissue, taken before IRX-2 immunotherapy. The V call is TRBV6-8, the J call TRBJ2-1; the D gene could be TRBD1 or TRBD2 (5 bases each). This TCR derives from a human donor with breast cancer. The CDR3 sequence: CASSYEARGAYNEQFF. The CDR3 DNA follows: TGTGCCAGCAGTTACGAGGCGCGAGGGGCCTACAATGAGCAGTTCTTC.